These 14 T cell receptor beta chains originate from one sample sequenced in a study of blood T cell repertoires in COVID-19. Using immunoSEQ multiplex PCR, the repertoire was profiled, and TCRdb retains in-frame clones only, with some absent. This sample has some 140,000 clones, with about 73% found just once. Material: peripheral blood. These receptors originate from an elderly man with acute or convalescent COVID-19.

The chain carries TRBV18 and TRBJ1-5; no reliable D call. Germline V CDR1 and CDR2: KGHSH, LQKENI. The ends were cut back, 0 bases at V and 7 bases at J, with 13 bases in the middle. The CDR3 has 15 residues. CDR3 bases: TGTGCCAGCTCACCACCTCGGGGATCGGGACAGCCCCAGCATTTT. Translated: CASSPPRGSGQPQHF. Full variable domain (rest looked up from reference TRBV18 and TRBJ1-5): NAGVMQNPRHLVRRRGQEARLRCSPMKGHSHVYWYRQLPEEGLKFMVYLQKENIIDESGMPKERFSAEFPKEGPSILRIQQVVRGDSAAYFCASSPPRGSGQPQHFGDGTRLSIL.

This chain links TRBV3-1 (or the pseudogene TRBV3-2) with TRBJ1-4; TRBD1 aligns across 8 bases. The V gene's germline CDR1 is LGHDT and CDR2 YNNKEL (reference sequence). V was pared by 4 bases and J by 11 bases, with 3 bases of the junction left unmatched. The CDR3 contains 12 residues. The DNA of the CDR3 is TGTGCCAGCAGCCCGGACAGGGTCAAACTGTTTTTT. This codes for CASSPDRVKLFF.

The J gene is TRBJ2-5, the V gene TRBV7-9; 8 bases match TRBD1. CDR3 length equals 17 residues. Germline assignment: CDR1 SEHNR and CDR2 FQNEAQ (reference sequence). Unmatched junction bases numbered 16, after V lost 5 bases and J lost 5 bases. The CDR3 DNA is TGTGCCAGCAGCCAAGGACAGGGTGAGGGTCCAGCGGAGACCCAGTACTTC. Translated: CASSQGQGEGPAETQYF.

This chain uses TRBV11-2 with TRBJ2-1; tentative D call: TRBD1 (6 bases). The CDR3 extends over 13 amino acids. CDR1 and CDR2 (germline): SGHAT, FQNNGV. V lost 2 bases and J 14 bases, leaving 16 bases between the germline ends. DNA of the CDR3: TGTGCCAGCAGCTTATGGGGCCCCAGGGGAGAGTTCTTC. This codes for CASSLWGPRGEFF.

The sample holds many counts of this clone. The J gene is TRBJ2-1, the V gene TRBV6-2 or TRBV6-3, with TRBD2 matching 10 bases. CDR1 is MNHEY, CDR2 SVGEGT, per germline. The CDR3 runs to 17 residues. The J segment lost 4 bases and the V segment lost 0 bases, leaving 6 bases of the junction unmatched. The CDR3 reads CASSYSPSGGLYNEQFF. CDR3 sequence (DNA): TGTGCCAGCAGTTACTCCCCTAGCGGGGGACTTTACAATGAGCAGTTCTTC.

The rearrangement links TRBV12-3 or TRBV12-4 to TRBJ1-6, with D possibly matching TRBD1 (6 bases). This CDR3 is 13 amino acids long. Deletions cut 10 bases from V and 9 bases from J, with 16 bases between. DNA for the CDR3: TGTGCCATTCGCGGGGGGCCGGGTTCACCCCTCCACTTT. Translated: CAIRGGPGSPLHF.

The V gene is TRBV3-1 (or the pseudogene TRBV3-2), the J gene TRBJ1-4; possible D gene TRBD1, 5 bases. The CDR3 has 15 residues. Trimming cost V 1 base and J 0 bases, with 6 bases left between them. Germline V gene lookup returns CDR1 LGHDT and CDR2 YNNKEL (reference sequence). Here the CDR3 reads CASSQGQSTNEKLFF. The CDR3 bases are TGTGCCAGCAGCCAAGGACAGTCAACTAATGAAAAACTGTTTTTT.

There are a few counts of this clone. The V gene is TRBV6-5, the J gene TRBJ1-2; D is unclear. V lost 2 bases and J 5 bases, leaving 15 bases between the germline ends. Per the germline V gene, CDR1 is MNHEY and CDR2 is SVGAGI. The CDR3 contains 15 residues. Here the CDR3 reads CASSYLDMDQYGYTF. The CDR3 DNA is TGTGCCAGCAGTTACCTCGACATGGATCAATATGGCTACACCTTC.

The chain joins TRBV6-5 to TRBJ2-5, with D possibly being TRBD1 (6 bases). Trimming took 0 bases from V and 3 from J, leaving 14 bases between them. The CDR3 covers 16 residues. Germline V gene lookup returns CDR1 MNHEY and CDR2 SVGAGI. Here the CDR3 DNA reads TGTGCCAGCAGTTACTCGGGGGCCAGGTATGAAGAGACCCAGTACTTC. Encoded protein: CASSYSGARYEETQYF.

This clone was picked up a small number of times. The chain carries TRBV7-9 and TRBJ1-3, with TRBD1 identical over 8 bases. CDR1 and CDR2 (germline): SEHNR, FQNEAQ (reference sequence). The length of the CDR3 is 14 residues. With 5 bases clipped from V and 5 bases from J, the junction kept 5 bases outside the gene matches. Written as DNA, the CDR3 is TGTGCCAGCAGCGCGGACAGGGCTAGAAACACCATATATTTT. Residues: CASSADRARNTIYF.

The V call is TRBV7-9, the J call TRBJ2-3, with 11 nucleotides matching TRBD2. From germline, CDR1 is SEHNR and CDR2 FQNEAQ (reference sequence). V shed 5 bases and J 5 bases; nucleotides not matched to a gene: 9. This CDR3 spans 16 amino acids. CDR3 bases: TGTGCCAGCAGCGACACGACTAGCGGGGTTTTAGATACGCAGTATTTT. Protein sequence: CASSDTTSGVLDTQYF.

CDR3 DNA: TGTGCCAGCAGCTACGGGATCCTTTACGATGAGCAGTTCTTC. It encodes CASSYGILYDEQFF. The chain links TRBV11-2 to TRBJ2-1, with a tentative D call TRBD2 (5 bases). The CDR3 covers 14 residues. Looked up from germline, CDR1 is SGHAT and CDR2 is FQNNGV. Trimming cost V 4 bases and J 8 bases, with 15 bases left between them.

This clone was picked up one time. The rearrangement uses TRBV11-2 and TRBJ1-3; D is unresolved. Trimming took off 0 bases at V and 0 bases at J, with 3 bases between the two ends. The CDR3 extends over 14 amino acids. Germline V gene data show CDR1 as SGHAT and CDR2 as FQNNGV. CDR3 nucleotide sequence: TGTGCCAGCAGCTTAGAACTCTCTGGAAACACCATATATTTT. Protein: CASSLELSGNTIYF. The variable domain in full, completed from reference TRBV11-2 and TRBJ1-3, reads EAGVAQSPRYKIIEKRQSVAFWCNPISGHATLYWYQQILGQGPKLLIQFQNNGVVDDSQLPKDRFSAERLKGVDSTLKIQPAKLEDSAVYLCASSLELSGNTIYFGEGSWLTVV.

This clone was picked up a small number of times. J is TRBJ2-7 and V is TRBV7-8; TRBD1 aligns across 9 bases. Trimming at V came to 8 bases and at J to 0 bases, leaving 2 bases not matched to a gene. The CDR3 is 13 residues long. Germline V gene data show CDR1 as SGHVS and CDR2 as FQNEAQ. The CDR3 spells CASETGGSYEQYF. The CDR3 DNA reads as TGTGCCAGCGAGACAGGGGGCTCCTACGAGCAGTACTTC.